These 16 T cell receptor beta chains originate from one sample sequenced in a study of T cells expressing NK-cell markers (dated by TCRdb to 2020 to 2022). Receptor amplification or capture employed 5' RACE. The run used an Illumina HiSeq 2000. Each entry corresponds to one CDR3 protein sequence from reads that TCRdb reprocessed, and DNA is not given. Per the sample table, the count is a few hundred thousand distinct CDR3 sequences. 0.39% of the sample is in the top ten clones. The sample was blood T cells: a sorted CD56 or NKG2C T cell subset, CD4+ or CD8+ T cells, or bulk PBMC T cells (not recorded which). The origin of the receptors is a man aged 18 to 30 in good health. Donor details come from another sample of the same person, matched by shared clones.

The V call is TRBV7-6, the J call TRBJ2-3. The CDR3 runs to 16 residues. The germline gives CDR1 SGHVS, CDR2 FNYEAQ. CDR3 sequence reads: CASSQVGGKYTDTQYF.

The chain uses TRBV29-1 and TRBJ1-2. This CDR3 spans 11 amino acids. Germline V gene lookup returns CDR1 SQVTM and CDR2 ANQGSEA. This CDR3 is CSGGTDYGYTF.

This sequence joins TRBV6-1 and TRBJ2-3; the D gene TCRdb calls, TRBD1, cannot be checked with no DNA. The CDR3 runs to 16 residues. Germline V gene data show CDR1 as MNHNS and CDR2 as SASEGT. CDR3 in amino acids: CASRGGAGQVGDTQYF.

V and J are TRBV4-1 and TRBJ2-5; the TRBD1 assignment by TCRdb is unverifiable without DNA. The germline V gene has CDR1 MGHRA and CDR2 YSYEKL. This CDR3 spans 16 amino acids. Here the CDR3 reads CASSQEGTGVQETQYF.

The chain carries TRBV6-5 and TRBJ2-5; the D call of TRBD1 rests on TCRdb alone, since no DNA is present to check it. The CDR3 totals 14 residues. Germline-derived CDR1 and CDR2 are MNHEY and SVGAGI. This chain's CDR3 is CASSLPGTEETQYF.

The chain joins TRBV19 to TRBJ2-5. CDR1 is LNHDA, CDR2 SQIVND, per germline (reference sequence). The CDR3 has 14 amino acids. The CDR3 protein is CASSARSRTETQYF.

This chain links TRBV5-5 with TRBJ1-5. CDR1 is SGHKS and CDR2 is YYEKEE in the germline V gene (reference sequence). This CDR3 has 14 amino acids. The CDR3 region is CASSLSGGAQPQHF. Full variable domain (missing parts from reference TRBV5-5 and TRBJ1-5): DAGVTQSPTHLIKTRGQQVTLRCSPISGHKSVSWYQQVLGQGPQFIFQYYEKEERGRGNFPDRFSARQFPNYSSELNVNALLLGDSALYLCASSLSGGAQPQHFGDGTRLSIL.

V and J are TRBV12-3 or TRBV12-4 and TRBJ1-2; TCRdb picks TRBD1, but there is no DNA to check that call. This CDR3 is 14 amino acids long. The CDR3 here is CASSLTAGGGGYTF.

The rearrangement uses TRBV25-1 and TRBJ1-2; the TCRdb D gene call, TRBD1, has no DNA to confirm it. The CDR3 is 13 residues long. Germline V CDR1 and CDR2: MGHDK, SYGVNS. CDR3 sequence: CASSSGPRSGYTF.

The CDR3 loop reads CASSQALTLFGYTF. The chain joins TRBV4-1 to TRBJ1-2. The CDR3 length is 14 residues. Per the germline V gene, CDR1 is MGHRA and CDR2 is YSYEKL.

This rearrangement joins TRBV7-2 to TRBJ1-5; no DNA is available, so the TRBD1 call from TCRdb remains unchecked. The CDR3 is 14 amino acids. Germline values: CDR1 SGHTA, CDR2 FQGNSA. The CDR3 sequence is CASSQIQGNQPQHF.

The chain joins TRBV4-3 to TRBJ2-1; the D gene TCRdb calls, TRBD1, cannot be checked with no DNA. The CDR3 is 17 amino acids. Per the germline V gene, CDR1 is LGHNA and CDR2 is YSLEER. The chain's CDR3 is CASSQDRRGPAYNEQFF.

The V call is TRBV18, the J call TRBJ1-1; TCRdb calls TRBD1, which cannot be checked without DNA. From germline, CDR1 is KGHSH and CDR2 LQKENI. This CDR3 is 17 amino acids long. CDR3 in amino acids: CASSPPRAGRMNTEAFF.

The V call is TRBV24-1, the J call TRBJ2-1; absent DNA, TCRdb's TRBD1 call cannot be checked. Germline V gene lookup returns CDR1 KGHDR and CDR2 SFDVKD. This CDR3 spans 16 amino acids. The CDR3 reads CATSDPTGGHYNEQFF.

CDR3 sequence reads: CSARVSSTAYNEQFF. The rearrangement links TRBV20-1 to TRBJ2-1. The CDR3 spans 15 residues. The germline V gene encodes CDR1 DFQATT and CDR2 SNEGSKA (reference sequence).

CDR3 region: CASSPFRLDQETQYF. The chain couples TRBV7-9 to TRBJ2-5. The CDR3 runs 15 residues. Germline assignment: CDR1 SEHNR and CDR2 FQNEAQ (reference sequence).